This TCR beta chain was documented in a study of response to subunit inactivated influenza vaccine. The study, taken as a whole, reports: Each seasonal flu vaccination may recruit only limited new T cells, authors suggested.

This clonotype was observed many times. Its specificity is unknown. The CDR3 is 16 amino acids. Trimming at V came to 4 bases and at J to 2 bases, leaving 11 bases not matched to a gene. From germline, CDR1 is SQVTM and CDR2 ANQGSEA. MiXCR, run by TCRdb on the RT-PCR reads, gives a single entry per CDR3 protein. The sample consists of around 300,000 distinct CDR3 sequences, roughly 22% of them appearing once. Specimen: PBMCs from blood, collected roughly 20 months after vaccination. The V call is TRBV29-1, the J call TRBJ2-7, with 10 bases identical to TRBD2. The receptor comes from a man between 50 and 70 years old who received an inactivated influenza vaccine. CDR3: CSVVSYGLAVTYEQYF. CDR3 nucleotide sequence: TGCAGCGTTGTCTCCTACGGACTAGCGGTAACCTACGAGCAGTACTTC.